These 18 T cell receptor beta chains share one sample of origin, sequenced in a study of cytomegalovirus exposure and HLA in healthy donors. Primers included in the PCR were 60 Vbeta and 13 Jbeta primers. Assay used: immunoSEQ multiplex PCR; TCRdb lists only in-frame clones, some missing. The sample has 170,000 or so clones; around four fifths are singletons. The sequenced material came from PBMCs. Source of these receptors: a girl aged 5-17 years in good health and CMV-seropositive.

A note on this clone: The sample has other DNA sequences that encode this CDR3 too. This chain links TRBV9 with TRBJ1-3; the D is unclear. CDR1 is SGDLS and CDR2 is YYNGEE in the germline V gene. CDR3 size: 15 residues. Trimming left V 0 bases short and J 0 bases short, with 7 bases between. Here the CDR3 reads CASSVGAGSGNTIYF. The DNA of the CDR3 is TGTGCCAGCAGCGTAGGAGCCGGCTCTGGAAACACCATATATTTT.

The gene calls are TRBV4-2 and TRBJ1-5; D perhaps matches TRBD1 (5 bases). CDR1 and CDR2 from the germline V gene are LGHNA and YNFKEQ. The CDR3 totals 15 residues. The V gene lost 4 bases and the J gene lost 2 bases, with 12 bases spanning the gap. The CDR3 coding sequence is TGTGCCAGCAGCCGAGACCGGGGGGGCAATCAGCCCCAGCATTTT. Protein: CASSRDRGGNQPQHF.

The J gene is TRBJ1-1, the V gene TRBV2, with unresolved D. The CDR3 is 12 amino acids. Germline CDR1 reads SNHLY; CDR2 reads FYNNEI. Deletions cut 6 bases from V and 5 bases from J, with 10 bases between. The CDR3 sequence: CASSAGVTEAFF. CDR3 coding DNA: TGTGCCAGCAGCGCGGGAGTGACTGAAGCTTTCTTT.

The chain links TRBV5-5 to TRBJ2-3; TRBD2 agrees at 13 bases. This CDR3 is built from 18 residues. Germline V gene sequence: CDR1 SGHKS, CDR2 YYEKEE (reference sequence). Trimming at V came to 6 bases and at J to 5 bases, leaving 15 bases not matched to a gene. The CDR3 reads CASIQGLAGRGEGDTQYF. The CDR3 bases are TGTGCCAGCATTCAGGGACTAGCGGGGCGAGGGGAGGGAGATACGCAGTATTTT.

This clone was recorded once. For the CDR3, the DNA is TGTGCCAGTAGTATAGGCACTCAGGGAAGGGTCAACACCATATATTTT. This codes for CASSIGTQGRVNTIYF. The chain couples TRBV19 to TRBJ1-3; possibly TRBD1 for D (5 bases). V lost 1 base to trimming and J lost 7 bases, with 17 bases between them. The germline gives CDR1 LNHDA, CDR2 SQIVND (reference sequence). The CDR3 extends over 16 amino acids.

This clone was observed a few times. The chain uses TRBV10-1 and TRBJ2-1; 8 bases map to TRBD2. In germline, CDR1 is WNHNN, CDR2 SYGVQD (reference sequence). The CDR3 contains 15 residues. V lost 2 bases, J lost 7 bases, and 7 bases stayed unmatched. CDR3 in amino acids: CASSEARGGRNEQFF. In nucleotides, the CDR3 is TGCGCCAGCAGTGAGGCCCGGGGGGGCCGAAATGAGCAGTTCTTC.

Comments on this clone: The same CDR3 is also encoded by other DNA sequences in this sample. This rearrangement joins TRBV6-5 to TRBJ1-2, with D tentatively TRBD1 (6 bases). Trimming cost V 6 bases and J 4 bases, with 9 bases left between them. This CDR3 is built from 12 residues. The germline gives CDR1 MNHEY, CDR2 SVGAGI. DNA of the CDR3: TGTGCCAGCAGCCTGGACAGCTATGGCTACACCTTC. It yields the protein CASSLDSYGYTF.

The chain joins TRBV13 to TRBJ1-1; no reliable D call. Germline V gene data show CDR1 as PRHDT and CDR2 as FYEKMQ (reference sequence). The CDR3 contains 15 residues. V lost 6 bases and J lost 3, with 17 bases in between. CDR3 nucleotide sequence: TGTGCCAGCAGTCATTACCCTGGGCAGGACACTGAAGCTTTCTTT. Amino acids: CASSHYPGQDTEAFF. The variable domain in full, with the rest retrieved from reference TRBV13 and TRBJ1-1, is AAGVIQSPRHLIKEKRETATLKCYPIPRHDTVYWYQQGPGQDPQFLISFYEKMQSDKGSIPDRFSAQQFSDYHSELNMSSLELGDSALYFCASSHYPGQDTEAFFGQGTRLTVV.

For this clone: Other DNA sequences within the sample encode an identical CDR3. This sequence joins TRBV7-9 and TRBJ2-7; no clear D gene. Germline CDR1 SEHNR, CDR2 FQNEAQ (reference sequence). The CDR3 spans 12 residues. Trimming cost V 5 bases and J 4 bases, with 9 bases left between them. CDR3 DNA: TGTGCCAGCAGCCCACGGTGGTACGAGCAGTACTTC. Translation: CASSPRWYEQYF.

The chain uses TRBV7-6 and TRBJ2-5; 7 bases line up with TRBD1. This CDR3 is built from 15 residues. V was pared by 6 bases and J by 5 bases, with 12 bases of the junction left unmatched. Germline-derived CDR1 and CDR2 are SGHVS and FNYEAQ. The CDR3 loop reads CASSTRTGRMETQYF. CDR3 sequence (DNA): TGTGCCAGCAGTACAAGGACAGGTCGAATGGAGACCCAGTACTTC.

This clone was detected once. V gene TRBV5-4 combines with J gene TRBJ1-1, with D possibly being TRBD1 (5 bases). Germline V gene sequence: CDR1 SGHNT, CDR2 YYREEE (reference sequence). This CDR3 is built from 17 residues. Trimming shortened V by 4 bases and J by 3 bases, and 22 bases separated the two germline ends. The DNA for the CDR3 is TGTGCCAGCAGCCCTATTCCGTTTGACAGCGGGGACACTGAAGCTTTCTTT. Protein product: CASSPIPFDSGDTEAFF.

V gene TRBV5-1 combines with J gene TRBJ1-6, with D possibly being TRBD1 (5 bases). V was shortened by 3 bases and J by 7 bases, with 11 bases between the two germline ends. CDR3 length: 14 amino acids. From germline, CDR1 is SGHRS and CDR2 YFSETQ. The CDR3 nucleotides read TGCGCCAGCAGCTCGGCGACAGTCAATTCACCCCTCCACTTT. As protein: CASSSATVNSPLHF.

This clone was seen a handful of times. The chain carries TRBV7-9 and TRBJ2-3; 7 bases are a match to TRBD2. Germline CDR1 and CDR2: SEHNR and FQNEAQ (reference sequence). V gave up 0 bases and J gave up 0 bases; unmatched junction bases: 0. This CDR3 spans 15 amino acids. CDR3 in amino acids: CASSLAGGSTDTQYF. The CDR3 nucleotides are TGTGCCAGCAGCTTAGCGGGGGGGAGCACAGATACGCAGTATTTT.

This sequence joins TRBV30 and TRBJ1-4; no reliable D call. The CDR3 covers 13 residues. V lost 4 bases and J lost 0, with 6 bases in between. Germline V gene sequence: CDR1 GTSNPN, CDR2 SVGIG (reference sequence). This CDR3 is CAWTDATNEKLFF. The CDR3 nucleotides are TGTGCCTGGACAGATGCAACTAATGAAAAACTGTTTTTT.

The J gene is TRBJ1-5, the V gene TRBV6-6, with D maybe TRBD1 (6 bases). The germline V and J ends were trimmed by 3 bases and 6 bases, with 12 bases remaining between them. The CDR3 covers 14 residues. Looked up from germline, CDR1 is MNHNY and CDR2 is SVGAGI (reference sequence). Here the CDR3 reads CASSYRTDSQPQHF. The CDR3 region has the DNA TGTGCCAGCAGTTATCGGACAGATAGTCAGCCCCAGCATTTT.

The CDR3 bases are TGTGCCAACCGGGGACAAAGCGGCTACACCTTC. Protein product: CANRGQSGYTF. V usage is TRBV28 and J usage is TRBJ1-2, with TRBD1 as a possible D gene (6 bases). Trimming removed 10 bases from V and 8 bases from J, with 14 bases in between. The CDR3 runs 11 residues. The germline V gene encodes CDR1 MDHEN and CDR2 SYDVKM.

The chain uses TRBV6-5 and TRBJ1-1; D gene unclear. Germline V gene sequence: CDR1 MNHEY, CDR2 SVGAGI. The V end was cut by 3 bases, the J end by 9 bases, with 23 bases between. The CDR3 is 16 residues long. CDR3 sequence: CASSYGPRHPPPQAFF. The CDR3 DNA reads TGTGCCAGCAGTTATGGCCCCCGTCACCCCCCCCCGCAAGCTTTCTTT.

The chain couples TRBV18 to TRBJ1-4, with D possibly matching TRBD1 (6 bases). Trimming removed 2 bases at V and 4 bases at J, with 23 bases between. The CDR3 extends over 19 amino acids. The V gene's germline CDR1 is KGHSH and CDR2 LQKENI. The CDR3 coding sequence is TGTGCCAGCTCACCAACCAGGGGCCCATCCCTTCATATTAATGAAAAACTGTTTTTT. Encoded protein: CASSPTRGPSLHINEKLFF.